The 32 T cell receptor beta chains listed next were all sequenced from one sample in a study of cytomegalovirus exposure and HLA in healthy donors. Method: immunoSEQ multiplex PCR; TCRdb's copy keeps in-frame clones and lacks some. The sample lists roughly 220,000 clones; under 95% were seen once. Sequenced input: PBMCs. The receptor source for this set is a woman in her late teens or twenties in good health and CMV-seronegative.

V is TRBV5-1 and J is TRBJ1-2, with D unclear. There are 15 residues in the CDR3. Germline V gene data show CDR1 as SGHRS and CDR2 as YFSETQ. Trimming took 1 base from V and 6 from J, leaving 16 bases between them. The CDR3 DNA sequence: TGCGCCAGCAGCTTGTCCCCACATGAGGTCCATGGCTACACCTTC. It encodes CASSLSPHEVHGYTF. The full variable domain, its missing parts supplied by reference TRBV5-1 and TRBJ1-2, is KAGVTQTPRYLIKTRGQQVTLSCSPISGHRSVSWYQQTPGQGLQFLFEYFSETQRNKGNFPGRFSGRQFSNSRSEMNVSTLELGDSALYLCASSLSPHEVHGYTFGSGTRLTVV.

The chain joins TRBV7-2 to TRBJ2-5; D gene ambiguous. Trimming removed 3 bases from V and 7 bases from J, with 9 bases in between. This CDR3 is built from 12 residues. In germline, CDR1 is SGHTA, CDR2 FQGNSA. CDR3 DNA sequence: TGTGCCAGCAGCTTCCCCGGCGGGACCCAGTACTTC. Translated, it gives CASSFPGGTQYF.

This sequence joins TRBV7-6 and TRBJ2-2; TRBD1 matches 7 bases. The germline V gene encodes CDR1 SGHVS and CDR2 FNYEAQ. The CDR3 totals 15 residues. Trimming removed 11 bases from V and 3 bases from J; junction bases left unmatched: 12. The CDR3 DNA is TGTGCCGTCCAGACTGACAGGGACGACACCGGGGAGCTGTTTTTT. It specifies CAVQTDRDDTGELFF.

V is TRBV6-1 and J is TRBJ2-5; weak D call: TRBD1 (6 bases). The CDR3 length is 13 residues. The V and J ends lost 3 bases and 3 bases respectively, with 8 bases between them. Germline V gene lookup returns CDR1 MNHNS and CDR2 SASEGT. CDR3: CASSDNREETQYF. DNA of the CDR3: TGTGCCAGCAGTGACAACAGGGAAGAGACCCAGTACTTC.

This chain links TRBV29-1 with TRBJ1-1; D possibly corresponds to TRBD1 (6 bases). In germline, CDR1 is SQVTM, CDR2 ANQGSEA. The CDR3 has 13 residues. Trimming removed 5 bases at V and 5 bases at J, with 15 bases between. The CDR3 protein is CSVPHREGTEAFF. CDR3 sequence (DNA): TGCAGCGTTCCTCACAGGGAGGGGACTGAAGCTTTCTTT.

CDR3 amino acids: CATSRYSQGRNTGELFF. The CDR3 DNA is TGTGCCACCAGCAGATATTCACAGGGGAGGAACACCGGGGAGCTGTTTTTT. The chain links TRBV15 to TRBJ2-2; 7 bases align to TRBD1. Unmatched junction bases numbered 7, after V lost 2 bases and J lost 1 base. There are 17 residues in the CDR3. From germline, CDR1 is LNHNV and CDR2 YYDKDF (reference sequence).

The table lists this clone with a few counts. The chain is built from TRBV5-1 and TRBJ1-3, with D possibly being TRBD1 (5 bases). The germline V gene encodes CDR1 SGHRS and CDR2 YFSETQ. This CDR3 comprises 14 residues. With 4 bases removed from V and 7 bases from J, the gap between germline ends came to 15 bases. CDR3 residues: CASSGGVLGNTIYF. CDR3 DNA: TGCGCCAGCAGCGGGGGGGTCCTTGGCAACACCATATATTTT.

The chain joins TRBV5-1 to TRBJ1-1; TRBD1 is a possible D gene (6 bases). V lost 8 bases and J 6 bases, leaving 20 bases between the germline ends. Germline lookup yields CDR1 SGHRS and CDR2 YFSETQ. The CDR3 loop spans 14 amino acids. CDR3 amino acids: CASNAFTGLSEAFF. DNA of the CDR3: TGCGCCAGTAACGCATTCACAGGGTTGTCTGAAGCTTTCTTT.

The rearrangement uses TRBV29-1 and TRBJ2-1; 14 nucleotides match TRBD2. Germline assignment: CDR1 SQVTM and CDR2 ANQGSEA. Trimming took 4 bases from V and 4 from J; bases not matched to a gene: 0. The CDR3 runs to 14 residues. Written as DNA, the CDR3 is TGCAGCGTTGGACTAGCGGGAGGGTACAATGAGCAGTTCTTC. Translating gives CSVGLAGGYNEQFF.

This clone was seen only once. The chain has TRBV5-1 and TRBJ1-5; D not resolved. The V gene's germline CDR1 is SGHRS and CDR2 YFSETQ. V was shortened by 4 bases and J by 7 bases, with 15 bases between the two germline ends. This CDR3 spans 14 amino acids. The CDR3 region has the DNA TGCGCCAGCAGCCCGAGACATGGTTTGCAGCCCCAGCATTTT. Translating it yields CASSPRHGLQPQHF.

This CDR3 is CASSQVTGGMAGNTIYF. The CDR3 DNA follows: TGCGCCAGCAGCCAAGTAACCGGGGGAATGGCTGGAAACACCATATATTTT. The rearrangement joins TRBV4-1 to TRBJ1-3; a weak D match, TRBD1 (5 bases). Germline values: CDR1 MGHRA, CDR2 YSYEKL. Trimming shortened V by 1 base and J by 2 bases, and 15 bases separated the two germline ends. This CDR3 has 17 residues.

The chain is built from TRBV6-6 and TRBJ2-1; 7 positions match TRBD1. The CDR3 length is 12 residues. Germline-derived CDR1 and CDR2 are MNHNY and SVGAGI (reference sequence). Losses at the gene ends were 8 bases for V and 5 bases for J; bases not matched to a gene: 3. The CDR3 sequence: CASGTADNEQFF. The DNA of the CDR3 is TGTGCCAGCGGGACAGCCGACAATGAGCAGTTCTTC.

J is TRBJ1-5 and V is TRBV10-3; 7 nucleotides agree with TRBD1. The CDR3 is 16 residues long. Germline-derived CDR1 and CDR2 are ENHRY and SYGVKD. V dropped 9 bases and J dropped 2; count of bases not matched to a gene: 13. CDR3 coding DNA: TGTGCCATATCGTCCGGGACAGATCTTGGCAATCAGCCCCAGCATTTT. Its translation: CAISSGTDLGNQPQHF.

This clone was seen only a few times. The chain links TRBV5-1 to TRBJ2-5; 8 bases line up with TRBD1. This CDR3 has 13 residues. J gave up 5 bases and V 7 bases, and 7 bases lay outside the gene matches. Looked up from germline, CDR1 is SGHRS and CDR2 is YFSETQ. The CDR3 sequence: CASGGQGGETQYF. The DNA for the CDR3 is TGCGCCAGCGGAGGACAGGGCGGTGAGACCCAGTACTTC.

The V and J genes are TRBV19 and TRBJ2-6; D is unresolved. V gave up 0 bases and J gave up 2 bases, with 5 bases separating them. This CDR3 is 15 amino acids long. CDR1 and CDR2 from the germline V gene are LNHDA and SQIVND (reference sequence). DNA of the CDR3: TGTGCCAGTAGTATAGACAACACTGGGGCCAACGTCCTGACTTTC. It is translated as CASSIDNTGANVLTF.

The chain combines TRBV9 with TRBJ2-5, with a possible D match to TRBD2 (6 bases). The ends were cut back, 4 bases at V and 4 bases at J, with 17 bases in the middle. This CDR3 region has 15 residues. Germline V CDR1 and CDR2: SGDLS, YYNGEE. This chain's CDR3 is CASSPASGEGETQYF. The CDR3 DNA reads TGTGCCAGCAGCCCAGCGTCGGGAGAAGGAGAGACCCAGTACTTC.

The chain links TRBV29-1 to TRBJ2-2, with D possibly being TRBD2 (5 bases). The CDR3 contains 12 residues. V gave up 7 bases and J gave up 2 bases, with 8 bases separating them. The germline CDR1 and CDR2 sequences are SQVTM and ANQGSEA. The CDR3 nucleotides are TGCAGCGCCAGCGGTAACACCGGGGAGCTGTTTTTT. It yields the protein CSASGNTGELFF.

This clone was seen just once. The chain uses TRBV19 and TRBJ1-5; D perhaps matches TRBD1 (6 bases). The CDR3 runs to 15 residues. The germline gives CDR1 LNHDA, CDR2 SQIVND (reference sequence). The V and J ends lost 6 bases and 3 bases respectively, with 15 bases between them. The CDR3: CASREGGSTNQPQHF. Here the CDR3 DNA reads TGTGCCAGTAGAGAGGGGGGGTCGACCAATCAGCCCCAGCATTTT. Using reference TRBV19 and TRBJ1-5 for the parts outside the CDR3, the full variable domain is DGGITQSPKYLFRKEGQNVTLSCEQNLNHDAMYWYRQDPGQGLRLIYYSQIVNDFQKGDIAEGYSVSREKKESFPLTVTSAQKNPTAFYLCASREGGSTNQPQHFGDGTRLSIL.

The V call is TRBV21-1, the J call TRBJ1-6; the table names TRBD1, a call not compared with the DNA. TRBV21-1 is tagged as a pseudogene. This CDR3 has 14 amino acids. CDR3 sequence: CAEGTEKSNSPLHF. In DNA form, the CDR3 reads TGTGCCGAGGGGACAGAAAAATCCAATTCACCCCTCCACTTT.

For this clone: Germline and junction disagree at one end, which may indicate a read error. The chain carries TRBV6-6 and TRBJ2-7; tentatively, D is TRBD2 (6 bases). The CDR3 spans 13 residues. Germline V gives CDR1 MNHNY, CDR2 SVGAGI (reference sequence). The CDR3 reads CASSYSRSGKRDF. The CDR3 DNA follows: TGTGCCAGCAGTTACTCAAGGAGCGGTAAGCGGGACTTC.

This rearrangement joins TRBV10-3 to TRBJ2-7, with a weak D call TRBD1 (9 bases). Germline CDR1 is ENHRY and CDR2 is SYGVKD. The CDR3 is 13 amino acids. V was pared by 10 bases and J by 3 bases, with 16 bases between. CDR3 amino acids: CANAGGQGYEQYF. CDR3 sequence (DNA): TGTGCCAACGCGGGGGGACAGGGCTACGAGCAGTACTTC.

The V call is TRBV5-1, the J call TRBJ2-1; D is perhaps TRBD2 (8 bases). The CDR3 has 21 amino acids. Germline V gene sequence: CDR1 SGHRS, CDR2 YFSETQ. V was trimmed by 3 bases and J by 0 bases, leaving 28 bases between them. The CDR3 sequence: CASSSLSTGRFSGISYNEQFF. CDR3 coding DNA: TGCGCCAGCAGCTCCCTATCGACAGGGAGGTTTAGCGGGATCTCCTACAATGAGCAGTTCTTC.

The chain couples TRBV6-5 to TRBJ2-7; a possible D gene is TRBD1 (6 bases). Germline values: CDR1 MNHEY, CDR2 SVGAGI. V was trimmed by 0 bases and J by 5 bases, leaving 17 bases between them. The CDR3 extends over 16 amino acids. The CDR3 DNA follows: TGTGCCAGCAGTTACTCGAGGCAGGGGCGTTGGGACGAGCAGTACTTC. Translation: CASSYSRQGRWDEQYF.

The V and J genes are TRBV9 and TRBJ2-1; D ambiguous. The length of the CDR3 is 18 residues. The germline V gene encodes CDR1 SGDLS and CDR2 YYNGEE. Trimming took 0 bases from V and 1 from J, leaving 17 bases between them. The CDR3 loop is CASSVGWFGSSSYNEQFF. The CDR3 nucleotides read TGTGCCAGCAGCGTAGGGTGGTTCGGTTCCTCATCCTACAATGAGCAGTTCTTC.

The V gene is TRBV30, the J gene TRBJ1-5, with TRBD1 matching over 7 bases. J was trimmed by 4 bases and V by 1 base; bases with no gene match: 4. The CDR3 consists of 14 residues. Germline CDR1 and CDR2: GTSNPN and SVGIG (reference sequence). CDR3 coding DNA: TGTGCCTGGAGTGGGACAGGTTGGAATCAGCCCCAGCATTTT. It codes for CAWSGTGWNQPQHF.

This rearrangement joins TRBV7-5 to TRBJ2-1; the table assigns TRBD2, which was not confirmed against the DNA. TRBV7-5 is a pseudogene. This CDR3 contains 16 residues. CDR3 amino acids: CVRSLVTSGKYNEQFF. CDR3 nucleotide sequence: TGTGTCAGAAGCTTAGTAACTAGCGGGAAATACAATGAGCAGTTCTTC.

The chain links TRBV29-1 to TRBJ2-3, with 7 bases matching TRBD1. With V trimmed by 2 bases and J by 1 base, 6 bases remained unmatched. The CDR3 covers 15 residues. Germline CDR1 is SQVTM and CDR2 is ANQGSEA. Here the CDR3 DNA reads TGCAGCGTTGAATCGACAGGGCTTCGCACAGATACGCAGTATTTT. It specifies CSVESTGLRTDTQYF.

This clone came up once. The J gene is TRBJ1-2, the V gene TRBV5-5; D is unclear. Germline V gives CDR1 SGHKS, CDR2 YYEKEE (reference sequence). CDR3 size: 14 residues. The V end was cut by 5 bases, the J end by 3 bases, with 14 bases between. DNA of the CDR3: TGTGCCAGCAGGCTGGAGGAAGGCGACTATGGCTACACCTTC. Amino acid sequence: CASRLEEGDYGYTF.

The chain carries TRBV27 and TRBJ2-2; TRBD1 agrees at 9 bases. The CDR3 spans 17 residues. After removal of 8 bases from V and 6 bases from J, the junction contained 16 bases not matched to a gene. Germline values: CDR1 MNHEY, CDR2 SMNVEV (reference sequence). CDR3 DNA: TGTGCCAGCGCTCCCAGGACAGGGGTGACCTGGCCCGGGGAGCTGTTTTTT. This codes for CASAPRTGVTWPGELFF.

This clone was picked up many times. Within the sample, other DNA sequences also encode this same CDR3. The rearrangement links TRBV6-5 to TRBJ1-1; D is undetermined. Germline loops: CDR1 MNHEY, CDR2 SVGAGI. V lost 0 bases and J lost 4, with 9 bases in between. The CDR3 is made up of 14 amino acids. The CDR3 DNA reads TGTGCCAGCAGTTACTCAGGGCGGGGCACTGAAGCTTTCTTT. Its protein product is CASSYSGRGTEAFF.

The chain couples TRBV6-1 to TRBJ2-2; 7 bases align to TRBD2. Germline V gives CDR1 MNHNS, CDR2 SASEGT. This CDR3 has 13 amino acids. V shed 10 bases, J shed 7 bases, and the junction held 9 bases outside the gene matches. CDR3 sequence: CAIYNGGNGELFF. As DNA, the CDR3 is TGTGCCATCTACAACGGGGGGAACGGGGAGCTGTTTTTT.

V and J are TRBV5-1 and TRBJ1-1; a weak D match, TRBD1 (5 bases). Germline values: CDR1 SGHRS, CDR2 YFSETQ. V lost 4 bases, J lost 3 bases, and 13 bases lay in between. This CDR3 contains 14 residues. The CDR3 coding sequence is TGCGCCAGCAGCCCTTTTGGGGGGGACACTGAAGCTTTCTTT. This codes for CASSPFGGDTEAFF.